These 29 T cell receptor beta chains were sequenced from one sample in a study of Graves' ophthalmopathy and Graves' hyperthyroidism. Amplifying from RNA transcripts, the study obtained TCR beta CDR3 regions. Second-round multiplex PCR came after a first-round RT-PCR that employed HTBI primers. TCRdb passed the multiplex PCR reads through MiXCR, listing each CDR3 protein once. Of fewer than 250,000 distinct CDR3 sequences listed, roughly 29% are singletons. The sample comprised peripheral blood. The source is a man aged 45-65 years with Graves' ophthalmopathy.

This clonotype was detected ten times or more. The chain employs TRBV28 and TRBJ1-2; maybe TRBD1 (6 bases). Germline values: CDR1 MDHEN, CDR2 SYDVKM. V gave up 10 bases and J gave up 4 bases, with 10 bases separating them. There are 11 residues in the CDR3. The CDR3 loop reads CAIRDIYGYTF. In nucleotides, the CDR3 is TGTGCCATTAGGGACATCTATGGCTACACCTTC.

The chain combines TRBV6-2 or TRBV6-3 with TRBJ2-1; D gene uncertain. The CDR3 runs to 14 residues. Germline-derived CDR1 and CDR2 are MNHEY and SVGEGT. V gave up 2 bases and J gave up 0 bases, with 5 bases separating them. CDR3 amino acids: CASSYKDSYNEQFF. In nucleotides, the CDR3 is TGTGCCAGCAGTTACAAGGACTCCTACAATGAGCAGTTCTTC.

This clonotype was seen ten or more times. The V gene is TRBV18, the J gene TRBJ2-2; 8 nucleotides match TRBD2. J lost 6 bases, V lost 2 bases, and 5 bases had no gene match. CDR3 length equals 15 residues. The germline gives CDR1 KGHSH, CDR2 LQKENI. DNA of the CDR3: TGTGCCAGCTCACCAAGGGGACTAGGTGCCGGGGAGCTGTTTTTT. This encodes CASSPRGLGAGELFF.

This clonotype was seen at least ten times. The rearrangement uses TRBV11-2 and TRBJ1-5; D is unclear. Germline V gives CDR1 SGHAT, CDR2 FQNNGV. Deletions cut 0 bases from V and 5 bases from J, with 8 bases between. CDR3 length equals 14 residues. The CDR3 DNA reads as TGTGCCAGCAGCTTAGAAGGCGGGGATCAGCCCCAGCATTTT. Its protein is CASSLEGGDQPQHF.

This clonotype was seen repeatedly, ten times or more. J is TRBJ1-5 and V is TRBV6-1; TRBD1 matches at 10 bases. CDR1 and CDR2 (germline): MNHNS, SASEGT. CDR3 size: 15 residues. Unmatched junction bases numbered 6, after V lost 4 bases and J lost 6 bases. The CDR3 nucleotides are TGTGCCAGCAGTGGTAGACAGGGGGCTGTTCAGCCCCAGCATTTT. Its translation is CASSGRQGAVQPQHF.

This clonotype is a singleton in its sample. For the CDR3, the DNA is TGTGCCAGCAGCTTAACTCCCGGGACAAGGGTGAACACTGAAGCTTTCTTT. Its protein is CASSLTPGTRVNTEAFF. This sequence joins TRBV11-2 and TRBJ1-1, with a tentative D call TRBD1 (6 bases). The CDR3 runs 17 residues. CDR1 and CDR2 from the germline V gene are SGHAT and FQNNGV. Trimming left V 2 bases short and J 0 bases short, with 16 bases between.

This clonotype was detected many times. The V and J genes are TRBV10-3 and TRBJ2-5; TRBD2 might be the D (5 bases). V lost 4 bases and J 1 base, leaving 13 bases between the germline ends. The CDR3 runs 15 residues. The germline CDR1 and CDR2 sequences are ENHRY and SYGVKD. The CDR3 loop reads CAISGGRGPQETQYF. CDR3 DNA: TGTGCCATCAGTGGAGGGAGAGGGCCCCAAGAGACCCAGTACTTC.

This clonotype was found many times. The chain employs TRBV24-1 and TRBJ1-5; TRBD1 might be the D (6 bases). CDR1 and CDR2 from the germline V gene are KGHDR and SFDVKD. The CDR3 consists of 17 residues. Trimming left V 4 bases short and J 0 bases short, with 15 bases between. This chain's CDR3 is CATSDSRQDYSNQPQHF. Written as DNA, the CDR3 is TGTGCCACCAGTGACAGTCGACAGGACTATAGCAATCAGCCCCAGCATTTT.

This clonotype showed up just a few times. At one end, the junction sequence differs from germline, possibly due to a read error. The chain carries TRBV6-2 or TRBV6-3 and TRBJ1-1; a possible D gene is TRBD1 (5 bases). The length of the CDR3 is 16 residues. Per germline, CDR1 MNHEY and CDR2 SVGEGT. The CDR3 region has the DNA TGTGCCAGCAACCGTATGAGCAGGGCCCTGAAGACTGAAGCTTTCTTT. This translates into CASNRMSRALKTEAFF.

This clonotype was found many times. This chain's CDR3 is CASAHFLPGANVLTF. DNA for the CDR3: TGTGCCAGCGCCCATTTCCTTCCTGGGGCCAACGTCCTGACTTTC. V and J are TRBV9 and TRBJ2-6; D remains ambiguous. V lost 7 bases and J 2 bases, leaving 13 bases between the germline ends. CDR1 is SGDLS, CDR2 YYNGEE, per germline. CDR3 length equals 15 residues.

This clonotype has ten or more counts. The gene calls are TRBV6-2 or TRBV6-3 and TRBJ2-7; possible D gene TRBD2, 5 bases. This CDR3 has 16 residues. Germline V gene sequence: CDR1 MNHEY, CDR2 SVGEGT. With 6 bases removed from V and 2 bases from J, the gap between germline ends came to 20 bases. DNA for the CDR3: TGTGCCAGCAGAGCCGGGGAAGCGATGGGCCCCTACGAGCAGTACTTC. This codes for CASRAGEAMGPYEQYF.

This clonotype was detected only a few times. The rearrangement links TRBV4-1 to TRBJ1-1; D unclear. V lost 0 bases to trimming and J lost 1 base, with 12 bases between them. Germline V lookup: CDR1 MGHRA, CDR2 YSYEKL. The CDR3 is made up of 16 amino acids. The CDR3 DNA is TGCGCCAGCAGCCAAGAAGTTTGGGTCGGGAACACTGAAGCTTTCTTT. The encoded protein is CASSQEVWVGNTEAFF.

This clonotype was detected many times. The rearrangement links TRBV18 to TRBJ2-7, with D possibly being TRBD1 (6 bases). V lost 2 bases, J lost 4 bases, and 12 bases lay in between. There are 14 residues in the CDR3. Germline CDR1 is KGHSH and CDR2 is LQKENI. In nucleotides, the CDR3 is TGTGCCAGCTCACCAAGCACAGGGCCGTACGAGCAGTACTTC. Protein sequence: CASSPSTGPYEQYF.

The V call is TRBV27, the J call TRBJ1-2; unclear D gene. The CDR3 is 17 residues long. CDR1 is MNHEY, CDR2 SMNVEV, per germline (reference sequence). The V end was cut by 1 base, the J end by 0 bases, with 15 bases between. The CDR3 spells CASSLYPLSDANYGYTF. The DNA of the CDR3 is TGTGCCAGCAGTTTATATCCCCTGTCGGACGCTAACTATGGCTACACCTTC.

This clonotype was recorded many times. The chain uses TRBV29-1 and TRBJ2-5, with TRBD2 matching 14 bases. The junction had 8 bases not matched to a gene; V was cut back by 0 bases and J by 2 bases. This CDR3 is built from 18 residues. From germline, CDR1 is SQVTM and CDR2 ANQGSEA. CDR3 DNA: TGCAGCGTTGAAGACCTAGGGACTAGCGGGAGACCTCAAGAGACCCAGTACTTC. Amino acid sequence: CSVEDLGTSGRPQETQYF. Looking up the rest from reference TRBV29-1 and TRBJ2-5 gives the full variable domain: SAVISQKPSRDICQRGTSLTIQCQVDSQVTMMFWYRQQPGQSLTLIATANQGSEATYESGFVIDKFPISRPNLTFSTLTVSNMSPEDSSIYLCSVEDLGTSGRPQETQYFGPGTRLLVL.

J is TRBJ2-6 and V is TRBV12-3 or TRBV12-4; no clear D gene. The CDR3 contains 15 residues. Between the trimmed V and J ends, which lost 5 bases and 1 base, there was a span of 9 bases. CDR3 protein: CASSRGRSGANVLTF. The CDR3 DNA reads TGTGCCAGCAGTCGCGGACGTTCTGGGGCCAACGTCCTGACTTTC.

This chain connects TRBV6-2 or TRBV6-3 to TRBJ1-1, with D hard to call. The CDR3 length is 14 residues. Germline CDR1 and CDR2: MNHEY and SVGEGT. V gave up 2 bases and J gave up 2 bases, with 9 bases separating them. CDR3: CASSYTASNTEAFF. For the CDR3, the DNA is TGTGCCAGCAGTTACACAGCTAGTAACACTGAAGCTTTCTTT.

This clonotype was observed at least ten times. The gene calls are TRBV11-2 and TRBJ2-2; TRBD1 agrees at 7 bases. The V segment lost 1 base and the J segment 4 bases; nucleotides outside the gene matches: 9. The CDR3 runs to 17 residues. Germline V gives CDR1 SGHAT, CDR2 FQNNGV. The CDR3 loop reads CASSLGWTGRGTGELFF. CDR3 sequence (DNA): TGTGCCAGCAGCTTAGGATGGACAGGACGCGGCACCGGGGAGCTGTTTTTT.

V usage is TRBV6-1 and J usage is TRBJ1-1; D unclear. The CDR3 has 14 residues. Germline lookup yields CDR1 MNHNS and CDR2 SASEGT. Between the trimmed V and J ends, which lost 7 bases and 3 bases, there was a span of 15 bases. The CDR3 bases are TGTGCCAGCACCCTGCTGGGAGGCGACACTGAAGCTTTCTTT. Protein: CASTLLGGDTEAFF.

There are many counts of this clonotype. The V call is TRBV7-9, the J call TRBJ2-7, with D tentatively TRBD2 (5 bases). The CDR3 runs 15 residues. Germline values: CDR1 SEHNR, CDR2 FQNEAQ (reference sequence). V lost 2 bases and J lost 5, with 16 bases in between. CDR3 amino acids: CASSLSGGVLDEQYF. The CDR3 DNA follows: TGTGCCAGCAGCTTAAGCGGTGGGGTCTTGGACGAGCAGTACTTC.

This clonotype was observed many times. This rearrangement joins TRBV11-2 to TRBJ1-2; 10 nucleotides match TRBD1. The CDR3 consists of 16 residues. Trimming took 1 base from V and 2 from J; bases not matched to a gene: 4. Germline V gives CDR1 SGHAT, CDR2 FQNNGV. The CDR3 sequence is CASSLVGTGANYGYTF. The CDR3 nucleotides read TGTGCCAGCAGCTTAGTAGGGACAGGGGCAAACTATGGCTACACCTTC.

This rearrangement joins TRBV12-3 or TRBV12-4 to TRBJ1-2, with TRBD1 identical over 8 bases. The CDR3 totals 16 residues. Germline trimming cut 5 bases from V and 8 bases from J; bases unmatched to any gene: 16. The CDR3 DNA reads as TGTGCCAGCAGTCTCAGGGGGCGCAGGGGATCGTGGGGCTACACCTTC. It encodes CASSLRGRRGSWGYTF.

The chain couples TRBV27 to TRBJ2-7; 8 bases agree with TRBD2. The CDR3 spans 15 residues. V lost 5 bases, J lost 0 bases, and 6 bases stayed unmatched. CDR1 and CDR2 from the germline V gene are MNHEY and SMNVEV (reference sequence). This chain's CDR3 is CASSMVSGNSYEQYF. CDR3 nucleotides: TGTGCCAGCAGTATGGTTAGCGGGAACTCCTACGAGCAGTACTTC.

This clonotype showed up many times. J is TRBJ2-2 and V is TRBV2; no definite D call. Per the germline V gene, CDR1 is SNHLY and CDR2 is FYNNEI. This CDR3 has 13 residues. V was pared by 5 bases and J by 8 bases, with 12 bases between. This CDR3 reads CASSWAEKGELFF. In DNA form, the CDR3 reads TGTGCCAGCAGTTGGGCGGAGAAGGGGGAGCTGTTTTTT.

This clonotype was recorded once. V usage is TRBV30 and J usage is TRBJ2-2; TRBD2 is a possible D gene (5 bases). V was trimmed by 5 bases and J by 4 bases, leaving 14 bases between them. The germline V gene has CDR1 GTSNPN and CDR2 SVGIG (reference sequence). This CDR3 contains 14 residues. The CDR3 is CAWELGRGTGELFF. In DNA, the CDR3 is TGTGCCTGGGAATTGGGGAGAGGCACCGGGGAGCTGTTTTTT.

This rearrangement joins TRBV12-3 or TRBV12-4 to TRBJ2-3; weak D call: TRBD1 (6 bases). The V end was cut by 5 bases, the J end by 1 base, with 13 bases between. The CDR3 sequence is 15 residues long. The DNA of the CDR3 is TGTGCCAGCAGTCCACAGGGTTTCGGCACAGATACGCAGTATTTT. This encodes CASSPQGFGTDTQYF.

This clonotype came up many times. This chain joins TRBV14 and TRBJ2-7; TRBD1 matches 9 bases. J gave up 4 bases and V 1 base, and 2 bases lay outside the gene matches. The CDR3 runs to 14 residues. Germline V gene data show CDR1 as SGHDN and CDR2 as FVKESK. CDR3 protein: CASSQGTGEYEQYF. CDR3 coding DNA: TGTGCCAGCAGCCAAGGGACAGGGGAGTACGAGCAGTACTTC.

This clonotype was seen ten or more times. This rearrangement joins TRBV4-1 to TRBJ2-7; unclear D gene. V lost 0 bases, J lost 1 base, and 7 bases lay in between. The CDR3 is made up of 14 amino acids. Germline assignment: CDR1 MGHRA and CDR2 YSYEKL. This CDR3 reads CASSQDFASYEQYF. The CDR3 region has the DNA TGCGCCAGCAGCCAAGATTTTGCGTCCTACGAGCAGTACTTC.

The rearrangement uses TRBV20-1 and TRBJ2-7, with TRBD2 identical over 10 bases. Germline assignment: CDR1 DFQATT and CDR2 SNEGSKA (reference sequence). V gave up 0 bases and J gave up 1 base; unmatched junction bases: 3. The CDR3 has 15 amino acids. In DNA form, the CDR3 reads TGCAGTGCTAGAGATCTAGCGGGAGCGTCCTACGAGCAGTACTTC. Its protein product is CSARDLAGASYEQYF.